This T cell receptor beta chain was sequenced during a study of technical replicates of blood from a few donors. The CDR3 contains 16 residues. V lost 1 base and J 3 bases, leaving 16 bases between the germline ends. Germline loops: CDR1 SGHAT, CDR2 FQNNGV. Profiled with immunoSEQ multiplex PCR; TCRdb holds only in-frame clones, not every one. The sample has 55,000 to 75,000 clones; just under 95% are singletons. The clonotype was recovered from a human donor in good health. Some clones in this sample may be carry-over from other donors' samples. The chain combines TRBV11-2 with TRBJ2-7, with D possibly matching TRBD1 (5 bases). Sequencing was performed on PBMCs. The CDR3 spells CASSLGADIRDYEQYF. The CDR3 DNA sequence: TGTGCCAGCAGCTTAGGTGCTGACATCAGGGACTACGAGCAGTACTTC. The full variable domain, with the rest looked up from reference TRBV11-2 and TRBJ2-7, is EAGVAQSPRYKIIEKRQSVAFWCNPISGHATLYWYQQILGQGPKLLIQFQNNGVVDDSQLPKDRFSAERLKGVDSTLKIQPAKLEDSAVYLCASSLGADIRDYEQYFGPGTRLTVT.